The table lists the clone carrying this TCR beta chain with a few counts. Its antigen is currently unknown. All of the isolated RNA was reverse transcribed, so expressed TCRB transcripts were sequenced. Clones were sequenced by immunoSEQ multiplex PCR, and TCRdb holds only the in-frame ones, with some missing. In the table there are 500,000 to 800,000 clones, 9.5% to 15% of which are singletons. One heparinised draw, averaging around 0.12 L, was taken per donor. Researchers reported sorting CD4+ naive, central memory, regulatory and stem cell-like memory cells via CD45RO/CCR7/CD25/CD127/CD95/CD27. The sample comes from a study of beta chain features in type 1 diabetes. Study in general: All of the samples together had 107,917,701 sorted cells examined. Study-level points and caveats: Patients with Type 1 diabetes showed moderately but significantly shorter TCRB CDR3s in all four CD4+ subsets.

The germline gives CDR1 SQVTM, CDR2 ANQGSEA. The trim removed 1 base at V and 4 bases at J, leaving 3 bases unmatched. The CDR3 sequence is 14 residues long. V and J are TRBV29-1 and TRBJ2-5, with TRBD1 matching 10 bases. Sequencing was carried out using naive CD4+ T cells from blood. The sequence was obtained from a man under 40 with type 1 diabetes. CDR3 sequence (DNA): TGCAGCGTTGAAGGGACAGGGGGTCGAGAGACCCAGTACTTC. Translating it yields CSVEGTGGRETQYF. Full variable domain (outside the CDR3, taken from reference TRBV29-1 and TRBJ2-5): SAVISQKPSRDICQRGTSLTIQCQVDSQVTMMFWYRQQPGQSLTLIATANQGSEATYESGFVIDKFPISRPNLTFSTLTVSNMSPEDSSIYLCSVEGTGGRETQYFGPGTRLLVL.